This T cell receptor (beta chain) appears in the sequencing data of a study of T cell changes during pregnancy in multiple sclerosis. Some clones are missing from TCRdb's copy, which holds only in-frame ones; the method was immunoSEQ multiplex PCR. The repertoire holds approximately 100,000 clones, with 85% to 95% as singletons. The sample was peripheral blood, taken in the second trimester of pregnancy. This TCR was recovered from a female donor with multiple sclerosis, enrolled in a pregnancy study.

CDR3 loop: CASSLDRGRTEAFF. The CDR3 DNA reads as TGTGCCAGCAGTTTGGACAGGGGGAGGACTGAAGCTTTCTTT. V gene TRBV28 combines with J gene TRBJ1-1, with 10 bases that match TRBD1. V lost 3 bases to trimming and J lost 5 bases; unmatched junction nucleotides: 3. This CDR3 spans 14 amino acids. Looked up from germline, CDR1 is MDHEN and CDR2 is SYDVKM. Together with reference TRBV28 and TRBJ1-1, the CDR3 gives the full variable domain: DVKVTQSSRYLVKRTGEKVFLECVQDMDHENMFWYRQDPGLGLRLIYFSYDVKMKEKGDIPEGYSVSREKKERFSLILESASTNQTSMYLCASSLDRGRTEAFFGQGTRLTVV.